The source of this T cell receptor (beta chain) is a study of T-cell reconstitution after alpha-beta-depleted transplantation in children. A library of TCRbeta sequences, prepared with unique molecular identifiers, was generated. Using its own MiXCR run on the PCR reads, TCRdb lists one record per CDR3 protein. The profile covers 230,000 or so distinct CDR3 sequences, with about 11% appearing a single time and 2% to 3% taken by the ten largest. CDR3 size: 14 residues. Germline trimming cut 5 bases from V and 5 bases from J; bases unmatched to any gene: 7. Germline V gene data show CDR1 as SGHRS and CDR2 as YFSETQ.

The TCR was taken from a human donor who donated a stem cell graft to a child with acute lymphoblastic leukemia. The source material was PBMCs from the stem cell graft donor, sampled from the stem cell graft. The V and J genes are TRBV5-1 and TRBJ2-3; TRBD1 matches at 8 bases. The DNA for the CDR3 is TGCGCCAGCAGTTCCCAGACAGGGGAAGATACGCAGTATTTT. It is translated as CASSSQTGEDTQYF.